The next 10 T cell receptor beta chains were all read from a single sample in a study of blood T cells in healthy people across ages. The use of a sample-barcoded 5' primer and a J-beta primer mix characterized a second PCR of about 6 to 12 cycles. Via MiXCR, TCRdb re-called the 5' RACE reads, giving one row per CDR3 protein. The sample records 500,000 to 700,000 distinct CDR3 sequences, about 30% being singletons. Sequenced material: blood. The origin of the receptors is a woman aged 80 or older in good health.

About this clonotype itself: Relative to the germline gene, one junction end is altered; a read error may explain this. The chain links TRBV7-6 to TRBJ2-2, with D hard to call. CDR1 and CDR2 (germline): SGHVS, FNYEAQ. The CDR3 sequence is 14 residues long. CDR3 DNA sequence: TGTACCAGCAGCTTAGTGAGGAACACCGGGGAGCTGTTTTTT. This codes for CTSSLVRNTGELFF.

In its sample, this clonotype was seen many times. The chain has TRBV7-2 and TRBJ1-6; 9 bases map to TRBD1. The germline gives CDR1 SGHTA, CDR2 FQGNSA. V lost 5 bases and J lost 7; bases outside the gene matches: 6. The CDR3 is 15 residues long. The CDR3: CASSPRTGENSPLHF. In nucleotides, the CDR3 is TGTGCCAGCAGCCCCCGGACAGGGGAGAATTCACCCCTCCACTTT.

The table lists this clonotype with a few counts. A much larger clone sits a single nucleotide away, making a read error possible. The chain combines TRBV24-1 with TRBJ2-1; D gene ambiguous. V was shortened by 4 bases and J by 8 bases, with 14 bases between the two germline ends. Germline lookup yields CDR1 KGHDR and CDR2 SFDVKD. The CDR3 has 14 residues. CDR3 DNA sequence: TGTGCCACCAGTGACTCAGGAAAGAGTCATGAGCAGTTCTTC. It translates to CATSDSGKSHEQFF.

The genes are TRBV12-3 or TRBV12-4 and TRBJ1-2; 7 bases fit TRBD1. V lost 7 bases and J lost 7; bases outside the gene matches: 9. The CDR3 covers 13 residues. CDR3 protein: CASTLDRVRGYTF. The CDR3 DNA sequence: TGTGCCAGCACCCTAGACAGGGTTCGTGGCTACACCTTC.

This clonotype was picked up a small number of times. CDR3 region: CSVEGWVGTDTQYF. CDR3 nucleotides: TGCAGCGTTGAAGGGTGGGTAGGGACAGATACGCAGTATTTT. The chain couples TRBV29-1 to TRBJ2-3; D unclear. This CDR3 has 14 amino acids. V gave up 1 base and J gave up 3 bases, with 11 bases separating them. Germline V gene lookup returns CDR1 SQVTM and CDR2 ANQGSEA.

In this sample, this clonotype turned up many times. This rearrangement joins TRBV7-9 to TRBJ2-5, with D perhaps TRBD2 (5 bases). The germline CDR1 and CDR2 sequences are SEHNR and FQNEAQ (reference sequence). Trimming pared 5 bases from V and 1 base from J, leaving 11 bases between. The CDR3 is 14 residues long. In DNA, the CDR3 is TGTGCCAGCAGCCATGAGGGCTCCCAAGAGACCCAGTACTTC. This gives the protein CASSHEGSQETQYF.

As concerns this clonotype: Compared with germline, one end of the junction differs, possibly owing to a read error. V usage is TRBV7-9 and J usage is TRBJ1-2; D is ambiguous. Germline CDR1 reads SEHNR; CDR2 reads FQNEAQ (reference sequence). The CDR3 extends over 16 amino acids. Here the CDR3 DNA reads TGTACCAGCAGCTTAGACACAGTCGAGTCCCACTATGGCTACACCTTC. Encoded protein: CTSSLDTVESHYGYTF. The full variable domain, completed using reference TRBV7-9 and TRBJ1-2, is DTGVSQNPRHKITKRGQNVTFRCDPISEHNRLYWYRQTLGQGPEFLTYFQNEAQLEKSRLLSDRFSAERPKGSFSTLEIQRTEQGDSAMYLCTSSLDTVESHYGYTFGSGTRLTVV.

The chain couples TRBV7-9 to TRBJ1-3, with D possibly TRBD1 on 6 matching bases. Trimming pared 4 bases from V and 0 bases from J, leaving 19 bases between. Germline CDR1 is SEHNR and CDR2 is FQNEAQ (reference sequence). This CDR3 is built from 18 residues. CDR3 sequence (DNA): TGTGCCAGCAGCTCTCAAGGAGGACAGTTCGGCTCTGGAAACACCATATATTTT. Its translation is CASSSQGGQFGSGNTIYF.

This clonotype was recorded a few times. Being one base from a much bigger clone, this may be a read error. The genes are TRBV7-9 and TRBJ2-1, with 12 bases matching TRBD2. The DNA end is more similar to TRBJ2-7, so the J call may be wrong. The CDR3 contains 18 residues. Germline V gene lookup returns CDR1 SEHNR and CDR2 FQNEAQ (reference sequence). The CDR3 reads CASSLARPSGGVYNEQYF. CDR3 nucleotide sequence: TGTGCCAGCAGCTTAGCGAGGCCTAGCGGGGGGGTCTACAATGAGCAGTACTTC.

This clonotype was detected ten times or more. J is TRBJ2-5 and V is TRBV7-2; 11 bases are shared with TRBD2. Trimming cost V 5 bases and J 4 bases; bases outside gene matches: 9. The CDR3 extends over 16 amino acids. Looked up from germline, CDR1 is SGHTA and CDR2 is FQGNSA. CDR3 amino acids: CASSPSSGGAAETQYF. For the CDR3, the DNA is TGTGCCAGCAGCCCGAGTAGCGGGGGGGCCGCAGAGACCCAGTACTTC. Together with reference TRBV7-2 and TRBJ2-5, the CDR3 gives the full variable domain: GAGVSQSPSNKVTEKGKDVELRCDPISGHTALYWYRQSLGQGLEFLIYFQGNSAPDKSGLPSDRFSAERTGGSVSTLTIQRTQQEDSAVYLCASSPSSGGAAETQYFGPGTRLLVL.